This TCR beta chain stems from a study of cytomegalovirus exposure and HLA in healthy donors. Findings and limits, study-wide: Researchers counted some 150 TCR beta chains as cytomegalovirus-associated. Earlier findings revealed that most TCR beta V segments proved productive either about 90% or about 30% of the time. Immune exposure was documented only through CMV serostatus. As was reported, the HLA-A and HLA-B alleles of most subjects were accurately predicted from TCR beta sequences.

PCR amplification relied on 60 Vbeta primers (plus 13 Jbeta primers). Sequencing used immunoSEQ multiplex PCR; TCRdb keeps in-frame clones, though not all of them. Of some 170,000 clones listed, around three quarters are singletons. With regard to this clone: Its antigen is unidentified.

Germline assignment: CDR1 MNHEY and CDR2 SMNVEV (reference sequence). The CDR3 loop spans 16 amino acids. V gave up 2 bases and J gave up 2 bases; unmatched junction bases: 4. This chain uses TRBV27 with TRBJ2-1; 9 bases align to TRBD2. Specimen: PBMCs. This receptor was identified in a woman in her twenties or thirties in good health and CMV-seronegative. The CDR3 reads CASSLPSGRPYNEQFF. The CDR3 coding sequence is TGTGCCAGCAGTTTACCAAGCGGGAGGCCCTACAATGAGCAGTTCTTC.